The clone carrying this T cell receptor (beta chain) has just one count. The antigen is undetermined. The PCR employed 60 Vbeta primers together with 13 Jbeta primers. TCRdb's table, derived via immunoSEQ multiplex PCR, lists solely in-frame clones and lacks some. This table holds roughly 90,000 clones, approximately 74% found once. The record originates from a study of cytomegalovirus exposure and HLA in healthy donors. Study in general: Among around 200 million T cells, an earlier analysis found 120 million or so unique TCR beta sequences. Unique TCRs numbering around 85 million, obtained from HLA-typed donors, made up an early data release. Overall study results and limits: For presence/absence analyses, sequencing depth was assumed to be roughly uniform across donors. Across HLA loci, a later analysis found differing TCR association rates, with DRB1 most and HLA-C fewest.

The clonotype was recovered from a young man in good health and CMV-seropositive. Sequenced sample: PBMCs.

The CDR3 region is CASSRATQGSGANVLTF. CDR3 coding DNA: TGCGCCAGCAGCCGTGCAACACAGGGCTCTGGGGCCAACGTCCTGACTTTC. This chain links TRBV5-1 with TRBJ2-6; D perhaps matches TRBD1 (6 bases). Trimming removed 4 bases at V and 0 bases at J, with 14 bases between. This CDR3 comprises 17 residues. The germline gives CDR1 SGHRS, CDR2 YFSETQ.